The 5 T cell receptor beta chains below were found in one sample sequenced in a study of shared T cell receptors in the human thymus. Here immunoSEQ multiplex PCR was the method, and the copy in TCRdb shows in-frame clones only, minus some. The repertoire holds under 700,000 clones, with roughly 74% as singletons. The sample was also reused in another study, on human thymus T cells.

The sequencing input was thymocytes. The receptor set was obtained from a boy younger than two with a congenital heart defect.

The genes are TRBV4-3 and TRBJ2-1; D gene unclear. V was cut by 0 bases and J by 5 bases, with 11 bases left in between. Germline V CDR1 and CDR2: LGHNA, YSLEER. This CDR3 comprises 15 residues. In DNA form, the CDR3 reads TGCGCCAGCAGCCAAGATGGCGCCGCGGACAATGAGCAGTTCTTC. It specifies CASSQDGAADNEQFF.

This clone appeared a few times. The V gene is TRBV9, the J gene TRBJ2-2; weak D call: TRBD1 (5 bases). The CDR3 is 16 residues long. With 3 bases removed from V and 1 base from J, the gap between germline ends came to 13 bases. CDR1 is SGDLS, CDR2 YYNGEE, per germline. CDR3 bases: TGTGCCAGCAGCGACCAGGACAAGAGGAACACCGGGGAGCTGTTTTTT. Amino acids: CASSDQDKRNTGELFF.

The gene calls are TRBV15 and TRBJ1-5, with 8 bases matching TRBD1. J lost 1 base, V lost 3 bases, and 2 bases had no gene match. CDR3 length: 15 amino acids. Germline CDR1 reads LNHNV; CDR2 reads YYDKDF (reference sequence). This chain's CDR3 is CATSSRTGSNQPQHF. The CDR3 nucleotides are TGTGCCACCAGCAGTAGGACAGGGAGCAATCAGCCCCAGCATTTT. Based on the CDR3 plus reference TRBV15 and TRBJ1-5, the full variable domain is DAMVIQNPRYQVTQFGKPVTLSCSQTLNHNVMYWYQQKSSQAPKLLFHYYDKDFNNEADTPDNFQSRRPNTSFCFLDIRSPGLGDTAMYLCATSSRTGSNQPQHFGDGTRLSIL.

The chain has TRBV6-5 and TRBJ2-2; D perhaps matches TRBD1 (5 bases). CDR1 is MNHEY and CDR2 is SVGAGI in the germline V gene. V was pared by 6 bases and J by 7 bases, with 12 bases between. This CDR3 region has 13 residues. CDR3 sequence (DNA): TGTGCCAGCAGGAGGACACAGGACGGGGAGCTGTTTTTT. This translates into CASRRTQDGELFF.

This chain uses TRBV19 with TRBJ2-2; tentative D call: TRBD2 (6 bases). Trimming pared 5 bases from V and 3 bases from J, leaving 13 bases between. Germline V gene lookup returns CDR1 LNHDA and CDR2 SQIVND (reference sequence). The CDR3 is 15 residues long. The CDR3, as DNA: TGTGCCAGTAGTGTGCGGGATGGGGACACCGGGGAGCTGTTTTTT. It yields the protein CASSVRDGDTGELFF. Together with reference TRBV19 and TRBJ2-2, the CDR3 gives the full variable domain: DGGITQSPKYLFRKEGQNVTLSCEQNLNHDAMYWYRQDPGQGLRLIYYSQIVNDFQKGDIAEGYSVSREKKESFPLTVTSAQKNPTAFYLCASSVRDGDTGELFFGEGSRLTVL.